A selection of T cell receptor beta chains follows, all from one sample in a study of CD8 T cells in Susac syndrome. TCRdb processed the immunoSEQ multiplex PCR reads anew with MiXCR; each CDR3 protein has one entry. The sample has about 130,000 distinct CDR3 sequences; roughly 94% are singletons. Sequenced input: CD4+ T cells from PBMCs. All receptors derive from a human donor with multiple sclerosis. CDR3s include the opening cysteine and the closing phenylalanine or tryptophan. Fields, in order: clone size, J gene, D gene, V gene, CDR3 DNA, CDR3 protein. The D gene is left open where the match is weak. The listing skips clone size in some rows; elsewhere it reads once, few, many or a size class.

abundance: .; j_gene: TRBJ1-2; d_gene: .; v_gene: TRBV2; CDR3nt: TGTGCCACGGGGACACAGAACTATGGCTACACCTTC; CDR3aa: CATGTQNYGYTF
abundance: .; j_gene: TRBJ1-2; d_gene: TRBD1; v_gene: TRBV6-5; CDR3nt: TGTGCCAGCAGTTACTCGTACAGGGGTACAAACTATGGCTACACCTTC; CDR3aa: CASSYSYRGTNYGYTF
abundance: once; j_gene: TRBJ1-1; d_gene: .; v_gene: TRBV29-1; CDR3nt: TGCAGCGCATCACAGGGAATGAACACTGAAGCTTTCTTT; CDR3aa: CSASQGMNTEAFF
abundance: .; j_gene: TRBJ1-2; d_gene: .; v_gene: TRBV12-3/TRBV12-4; CDR3nt: TGTGCCAGCAGTATTAAGGGGTCGAGCTACACCTTC; CDR3aa: CASSIKGSSYTF
abundance: .; j_gene: TRBJ2-1; d_gene: .; v_gene: TRBV5-1; CDR3nt: TGCGCCAGCAGCTTAGGGGACCACTCCTACAATGAGCAGTTCTTC; CDR3aa: CASSLGDHSYNEQFF
abundance: .; j_gene: TRBJ2-5; d_gene: TRBD1; v_gene: TRBV25-1; CDR3nt: TGTGCCAGCAGTGGGACAGGTACAGAGACCCAGTACTTC; CDR3aa: CASSGTGTETQYF
abundance: .; j_gene: TRBJ2-7; d_gene: .; v_gene: TRBV7-6; CDR3nt: TGTGCCAGCAGCTTAGATGGAGGCCGAGCCTACGAGCAGTACTTC; CDR3aa: CASSLDGGRAYEQYF
abundance: .; j_gene: TRBJ2-2; d_gene: .; v_gene: TRBV19; CDR3nt: TGTGCCAGTAGTATAGCACAGAACACCGGGGAGCTGTTTTTT; CDR3aa: CASSIAQNTGELFF
abundance: once; j_gene: TRBJ1-4; d_gene: .; v_gene: TRBV5-1; CDR3nt: TGCGCCAGCAGCGACGTCAGGGCAACTAATGAAAAACTGTTTTTT; CDR3aa: CASSDVRATNEKLFF
abundance: once; j_gene: TRBJ1-2; d_gene: .; v_gene: TRBV30; CDR3nt: TGTGCCTGGCTCTCCGGCTGGGGGGCCAATTATGGCTACACCTTC; CDR3aa: CAWLSGWGANYGYTF
abundance: .; j_gene: TRBJ2-1; d_gene: .; v_gene: TRBV29-1; CDR3nt: TGCAGCGTTGTTGGGAGAAGGGAGTGGTATGAGCAGTTCTTC; CDR3aa: CSVVGRREWYEQFF
abundance: .; j_gene: TRBJ1-6; d_gene: .; v_gene: TRBV7-9; CDR3nt: TGTGCCAGCAGCTCGGCCCAGGGGAGCTCCTATAATTCACCCCTCCACTTT; CDR3aa: CASSSAQGSSYNSPLHF